The 11 T cell receptor beta chains reported below all come from one sample, sequenced in a study of blood T cell repertoires in COVID-19. The table came from immunoSEQ multiplex PCR; TCRdb's copy has only in-frame clones and leaves some out. The data hold about 180,000 clones, with more than 75% observed a single time. The material sequenced was PBMCs or T cells enriched from blood (not recorded which). The receptor source for this set is a woman under 40 who had recovered from COVID-19.

The rearrangement links TRBV19 to TRBJ2-1; TRBD1 matches 8 bases. Germline CDR1 LNHDA, CDR2 SQIVND (reference sequence). Trimming took 2 bases from V and 6 from J; bases not matched to a gene: 3. There are 14 residues in the CDR3. The CDR3 spells CASSIPGGFNEQFF. CDR3 DNA: TGTGCCAGTAGTATACCAGGGGGCTTCAATGAGCAGTTCTTC.

On this clone itself: A junction boundary mismatches the germline segment, possibly from a read error. V usage is TRBV7-2 and J usage is TRBJ2-7, with D possibly being TRBD2 (6 bases). The CDR3 sequence is 15 residues long. Germline V gene lookup returns CDR1 SGHTA and CDR2 FQGNSA. CDR3 sequence (DNA): TGTGCCAGCAGCTTAGTCGGGGGACCCTCCCACGAGCAGTACTTC. Its protein is CASSLVGGPSHEQYF.

The chain couples TRBV2 to TRBJ2-1; 8 bases fit TRBD2. Losses at the gene ends were 3 bases for V and 9 bases for J; bases not matched to a gene: 4. The germline V gene has CDR1 SNHLY and CDR2 FYNNEI. The CDR3 totals 13 residues. The CDR3 is CASSDREGIEQFF. The CDR3 DNA reads TGTGCCAGCAGTGACCGGGAGGGGATTGAGCAGTTCTTC.

The gene calls are TRBV5-1 and TRBJ2-1; 10 nucleotides agree with TRBD2. Germline V gene data show CDR1 as SGHRS and CDR2 as YFSETQ. The V gene end was trimmed by 4 bases and the J gene end by 4 bases; junction bases not matched to a gene: 8. There are 16 residues in the CDR3. In DNA form, the CDR3 reads TGCGCCAGCAGCCTACCCACTAGCGGGGATTACAATGAGCAGTTCTTC. Amino acids: CASSLPTSGDYNEQFF.

The chain uses TRBV28 and TRBJ2-3; 9 bases match TRBD1. The germline V gene encodes CDR1 MDHEN and CDR2 SYDVKM. Trimming at V came to 4 bases and at J to 3 bases, leaving 5 bases not matched to a gene. The CDR3 runs to 15 residues. The CDR3 protein is CASSSPGQGTDTQYF. The CDR3 bases are TGTGCCAGCAGTTCGCCGGGACAGGGAACAGATACGCAGTATTTT.

This chain links TRBV2 with TRBJ1-6; 9 nucleotides agree with TRBD1. Unmatched junction bases numbered 6, after V lost 9 bases and J lost 9 bases. The CDR3 contains 13 residues. CDR1 SNHLY and CDR2 FYNNEI come from the germline V gene. CDR3 residues: CARSGTGSSPLHF. The CDR3 DNA reads TGTGCCAGAAGCGGGACAGGGAGTTCACCCCTCCACTTT.

The sample holds one count of this clone. The chain joins TRBV28 to TRBJ1-1; perhaps TRBD1 as D (6 bases). The CDR3 is 16 residues long. From germline, CDR1 is MDHEN and CDR2 SYDVKM. Trimming removed 7 bases at V and 4 bases at J, with 22 bases between. The DNA of the CDR3 is TGTGCCAGCATCGTACGGGACACCCCATTGAGCACTGAAGCTTTCTTT. This translates into CASIVRDTPLSTEAFF.

The chain combines TRBV5-1 with TRBJ1-1, with unresolved D. CDR1 and CDR2 (germline): SGHRS, YFSETQ. The CDR3 runs to 14 residues. V lost 2 bases and J 2 bases, leaving 10 bases between the germline ends. The CDR3 coding sequence is TGCGCCAGCAGCTTCGCTTTAACTAACACTGAAGCTTTCTTT. Protein sequence: CASSFALTNTEAFF.

In its sample, this clone was seen a few times. The genes are TRBV30 and TRBJ1-3; the match to TRBD1 covers 7 bases. The ends lost 2 bases at V and 0 bases at J; junction bases unmatched: 16. Germline V gene sequence: CDR1 GTSNPN, CDR2 SVGIG (reference sequence). The CDR3 runs 19 residues. CDR3 sequence (DNA): TGTGCCTGGAGTTCCTGGACAGGCGGCCCTAACGACTCTGGAAACACCATATATTTT. Its protein is CAWSSWTGGPNDSGNTIYF.

The V and J genes are TRBV7-9 and TRBJ2-7; no clear D gene. V shed 8 bases and J shed 6 bases, with 11 bases lying between them. This CDR3 comprises 11 residues. Germline loops: CDR1 SEHNR, CDR2 FQNEAQ (reference sequence). The CDR3 bases are TGTGCCAGCTCCCTAAAGAGCGAGCAGTACTTC. It codes for CASSLKSEQYF.

This clone was counted between two and nine times. In the same sample, other DNA sequences code for this CDR3. This chain connects TRBV5-1 to TRBJ2-2; 10 bases agree with TRBD1. The V and J ends lost 0 bases and 7 bases, in that order; junction bases with no gene match: 6. CDR3 length: 16 amino acids. In germline, CDR1 is SGHRS, CDR2 YFSETQ. The CDR3 DNA reads TGCGCCAGCAGCTTGGACGGACAGGGGGGCGGCGGGGAGCTGTTTTTT. Its translation is CASSLDGQGGGGELFF.